This T cell receptor beta chain was sequenced in a study of Ad26.COV2.S vaccination and SARS-CoV-2 variants. Looking at the study overall: COV1001, an Ad26.COV2.S trial, supplied this vaccine-arm donor. Each vaccinee took Ad26.COV2.S intramuscularly, once or twice 56 days apart.

Treatment defined: about 20 received Ad26.COV2.S at low or high dose, single or two shots; 5 received placebo; per-sample allocation not given. Collection of samples fell on day 63 after the first vaccine or placebo injection. Assay used: immunoSEQ multiplex PCR; TCRdb lists only in-frame clones, some missing. The table lists 400,000 to 500,000 clones, approximately 89% of them singletons. Findings and limits, study-wide: After vaccination, reports described spike-specific CD8+ and CD4+ T cell responses as showing substantial breadth. Breadth and depth estimates from TCRs may understate total T cell responses.

The germline gives CDR1 MNHEY, CDR2 SVGEGT. V shed 2 bases, J shed 6 bases, and the junction held 5 bases outside the gene matches. The CDR3 extends over 15 amino acids. A remark on this clone: No antigen is known for it.

The starting material was peripheral blood, obtained in a trial of Ad26.COV2.S vaccine versus placebo. The TCR originated in a person aged 18-65 years who received the Ad26.COV2.S COVID-19 vaccine or a placebo. This sequence joins TRBV6-2 or TRBV6-3 and TRBJ1-5, with 9 bases lining up with TRBD1. CDR3 in amino acids: CASSYLTGGGQPQHF. DNA for the CDR3: TGTGCCAGCAGTTACCTTACAGGGGGCGGTCAGCCCCAGCATTTT.